A single sample gave rise to the 2 T cell receptor beta chains below, sequenced in a study of beta chain features in type 1 diabetes. Overall study results and limits: Significant though moderate, a shortening of TCRB CDR3s appeared in all four CD4+ subsets of Type 1 diabetes patients.

The isolated RNA, all of it, was reverse transcribed, so expressed TCRB transcripts were what got sequenced. The data were produced by immunoSEQ multiplex PCR, yet TCRdb's version contains in-frame clones alone and is incomplete. There are some 270,000 clones in the sample; 9.5% to 13% occur only once, and around 0.015% lies in the top ten. Their cognate antigens are unknown. Sequencing used naive CD4+ T cells from blood. The receptors here all came from a man younger than 40 with type 1 diabetes.

This clone has more than one count but fewer than ten. The CDR3, as DNA: TGTGCCAGCACATCGGACTCGTCCTACAATGAGCAGTTCTTC. This translates into CASTSDSSYNEQFF. The J gene is TRBJ2-1, the V gene TRBV2; TRBD2 is a possible D gene (5 bases). In germline, CDR1 is SNHLY, CDR2 FYNNEI. This CDR3 has 14 amino acids. Trimming took 7 bases from V and 1 from J, leaving 11 bases between them.

This clone has more than one count but fewer than ten. The CDR3 DNA follows: TGTGCCAGCAATGGCGGACAGGGCGACGAGCAGTACTTC. Its protein is CASNGGQGDEQYF. This chain joins TRBV5-4 and TRBJ2-7; 8 bases align to TRBD1. Trimming at V came to 6 bases and at J to 5 bases, leaving 7 bases not matched to a gene. Germline CDR1 reads SGHNT; CDR2 reads YYREEE (reference sequence). The CDR3 is 13 residues long.